The next 20 T cell receptor beta chains were all read from a single sample in a study of identical twins. TCRdb re-analysed the 5' RACE reads in MiXCR, keeping a single row per CDR3 protein. Of some 900,000 distinct CDR3 sequences in the sample, 9% to 15% were seen once. This same sample was also taken into another study, of yellow fever vaccine responses in identical twins.

Sequencing was carried out using PBMCs. These TCRs come from a young woman in good health.

The sample holds a few counts of this clonotype. The chain is built from TRBV6-5 and TRBJ2-1, with D perhaps matching TRBD1 or TRBD2 (5 bases each). There are 16 residues in the CDR3. The germline gives CDR1 MNHEY, CDR2 SVGAGI. V lost 0 bases and J lost 5, with 14 bases in between. DNA for the CDR3: TGTGCCAGCAGTTACTCGACCCGGGGCCCTGACAATGAGCAGTTCTTC. Translating it yields CASSYSTRGPDNEQFF.

V is TRBV2 and J is TRBJ1-1, with 9 bases matching TRBD1. V trimming: 1 base; J trimming: 0 bases; junction bases outside the gene matches: 6. The CDR3 contains 17 residues. Germline V CDR1 and CDR2: SNHLY, FYNNEI. The DNA for the CDR3 is TGTGCCAGCAGTGAAGATACAGGGGGCCCAATGAACACTGAAGCTTTCTTT. It is translated as CASSEDTGGPMNTEAFF.

The chain is built from TRBV10-2 and TRBJ2-7; tentatively, D is TRBD1 or TRBD2 (5 bases each). In germline, CDR1 is WSHSY, CDR2 SAAADI. V was clipped by 6 bases and J by 6 bases, with 21 bases between them. The CDR3 is made up of 15 amino acids. The CDR3 here is CASRRGADFAGEQYF. The CDR3 DNA is TGCGCCAGCAGAAGGGGAGCCGATTTCGCTGGCGAGCAGTACTTC.

This clonotype was observed many times. The chain has TRBV5-1 and TRBJ2-3; 11 positions agree with TRBD2. CDR3 length: 16 residues. V was pared by 2 bases and J by 3 bases, with 5 bases of the junction left unmatched. Per germline, CDR1 SGHRS and CDR2 YFSETQ. In DNA form, the CDR3 reads TGCGCCAGCAGCTTTGCCGGGACTAGCGGTACAGATACGCAGTATTTT. Its protein is CASSFAGTSGTDTQYF.

CDR3 sequence (DNA): TGTGCCAGCAGCCTCGGACTAGCGGGGGGTGCTGCCCCAGATACGCAGTATTTT. Amino acids: CASSLGLAGGAAPDTQYF. The chain joins TRBV12-3 or TRBV12-4 to TRBJ2-3, with 14 nucleotides matching TRBD2. The ends lost 6 bases at V and 4 bases at J; junction bases unmatched: 12. The CDR3 is made up of 18 amino acids.

This clonotype was picked up many times. The rearrangement uses TRBV25-1 and TRBJ2-3; 9 bases fit TRBD1. Trimming took 6 bases from V and 3 from J; bases not matched to a gene: 1. The CDR3 has 13 residues. Germline lookup yields CDR1 MGHDK and CDR2 SYGVNS. CDR3 nucleotides: TGTGCCAGCAGAGGACAGGGGACAGATACGCAGTATTTT. Protein: CASRGQGTDTQYF.

The CDR3 DNA reads TGCGCCAGCAGCTTGGTGGCTAGCATTTCTGGAAACATTCAGTACTTC. It yields the protein CASSLVASISGNIQYF. This chain uses TRBV5-1 with TRBJ2-4, with D tentatively TRBD2 (5 bases). Trimming shortened V by 0 bases and J by 6 bases, and 16 bases separated the two germline ends. CDR1 is SGHRS and CDR2 is YFSETQ in the germline V gene. The CDR3 is made up of 16 amino acids.

This clonotype was detected a few times. The gene calls are TRBV7-6 and TRBJ1-6; no clear D gene. V was trimmed by 0 bases and J by 8 bases, leaving 11 bases between them. This CDR3 region has 15 residues. Germline V gene sequence: CDR1 SGHVS, CDR2 FNYEAQ. CDR3 DNA sequence: TGTGCCAGCAGCTTAGCTCCGCGGGATCATTCACCCCTCCACTTT. It codes for CASSLAPRDHSPLHF.

The genes are TRBV10-3 and TRBJ1-1; possible D gene TRBD1, 6 bases. V gave up 7 bases and J gave up 2 bases, with 14 bases separating them. The CDR3 covers 14 residues. Germline lookup yields CDR1 ENHRY and CDR2 SYGVKD. CDR3 in DNA: TGTGCCATCAACCCGGGACACCCAAACACTGAAGCTTTCTTT. It translates to CAINPGHPNTEAFF.

The sample holds a few counts of this clonotype. The chain has TRBV3-1 and TRBJ2-7; D is perhaps TRBD1 (5 bases). This CDR3 spans 14 amino acids. Germline CDR1 and CDR2: LGHDT and YNNKEL (reference sequence). Trimming shortened V by 4 bases and J by 3 bases, and 13 bases separated the two germline ends. The CDR3 spells CASSPGWGSYEQYV. The CDR3 DNA is TGTGCCAGCAGCCCCGGCTGGGGCAGCTACGAGCAGTACGTC.

This clonotype was counted at least ten times. The CDR3 DNA reads as TGTGCCAGCAGCCTTGTCGGGCTTTCCTCCTACAATGAGCAGTTCTTC. This translates into CASSLVGLSSYNEQFF. The chain couples TRBV7-8 to TRBJ2-1; D gene unclear. Trimming pared 5 bases from V and 0 bases from J, leaving 14 bases between. The CDR3 is 16 residues long. Looked up from germline, CDR1 is SGHVS and CDR2 is FQNEAQ.

The rearrangement uses TRBV12-3 or TRBV12-4 and TRBJ1-2, with D perhaps TRBD1 (6 bases). V dropped 6 bases and J dropped 2 bases, with 10 bases sitting between them. The CDR3 totals 13 residues. CDR3 coding DNA: TGTGCCAGCAGGAAAACAGGGAACTATGGCTACACCTTC. It yields the protein CASRKTGNYGYTF.

Of note for this clonotype: This may stem from a read error, because a much larger clone lies one nucleotide away. The chain combines TRBV20-1 with TRBJ2-2; D unclear. Germline assignment: CDR1 DFQATT and CDR2 SNEGSKA (reference sequence). The CDR3 extends over 13 amino acids. Trimming cost V 1 base and J 2 bases, with 5 bases left between them. This CDR3 reads CSARALNTGELFF. CDR3 bases: TGCAGTGCTAGAGCTCTAAACACCGGGGAGCTGTTTTTT.

The gene calls are TRBV11-2 and TRBJ1-2; D unclear. The CDR3 loop spans 13 amino acids. Trimming pared 1 base from V and 3 bases from J, leaving 6 bases between. Germline CDR1 SGHAT, CDR2 FQNNGV. The CDR3: CASSLAADYGYTF. CDR3 DNA: TGTGCCAGCAGCTTAGCGGCGGACTATGGCTACACCTTC.

This clonotype was counted between two and nine times. V is TRBV6-5 and J is TRBJ1-5; D gene unclear. The germline V and J ends were trimmed by 2 bases and 4 bases, with 12 bases remaining between them. This CDR3 comprises 15 residues. CDR1 is MNHEY and CDR2 is SVGAGI in the germline V gene. CDR3 sequence: CASSYDLQLNQPQHF. CDR3 sequence (DNA): TGTGCCAGCAGTTACGATTTACAGCTTAATCAGCCCCAGCATTTT.

This clonotype was seen repeatedly, ten times or more. This rearrangement joins TRBV2 to TRBJ1-2; D may be TRBD1 (5 bases). CDR1 and CDR2 (germline): SNHLY, FYNNEI. V lost 8 bases to trimming and J lost 7 bases, with 14 bases between them. The CDR3 has 12 amino acids. CDR3 loop: CASDFGGSGYTF. The DNA for the CDR3 is TGTGCCAGCGATTTTGGGGGATCTGGCTACACCTTC.

The CDR3 DNA sequence: TGTGCCAGCGGGACAGGGGGAAACATTCAGTACTTC. Residues: CASGTGGNIQYF. The chain recombines TRBV6-5 with TRBJ2-4; 11 nucleotides align to TRBD1. CDR3 length: 12 residues. Germline CDR1 reads MNHEY; CDR2 reads SVGAGI. After removal of 8 bases from V and 6 bases from J, the junction contained 0 bases not matched to a gene.

The chain is built from TRBV28 and TRBJ2-5; the D call may be TRBD1 or TRBD2 (5 bases each). Trimming removed 2 bases from V and 4 bases from J, with 14 bases in between. CDR1 MDHEN and CDR2 SYDVKM come from the germline V gene. There are 15 residues in the CDR3. Here the CDR3 DNA reads TGTGCCAGCAGTTTAGGGGGTTCTGGGGGAGAGACCCAGTACTTC. It translates to CASSLGGSGGETQYF.

A few counts support this clonotype. The chain combines TRBV14 with TRBJ2-7, with TRBD2 as a possible D gene (6 bases). CDR3 size: 14 residues. The V gene's germline CDR1 is SGHDN and CDR2 FVKESK. V lost 2 bases and J 3 bases, leaving 11 bases between the germline ends. The CDR3 coding sequence is TGTGCCAGCAGCCAATTGACTAGATTCTACGAGCAGTACTTC. It translates to CASSQLTRFYEQYF.

This clonotype was counted a few times. The J gene is TRBJ2-5, the V gene TRBV24-1; D may match TRBD1 or TRBD2 (5 bases each). The CDR3 consists of 15 residues. Germline CDR1 and CDR2: KGHDR and SFDVKD. Trimming shortened V by 4 bases and J by 4 bases, and 15 bases separated the two germline ends. CDR3 in DNA: TGTGCCACCAGTGACGAGGGGTTCCAAGTAGAGACCCAGTACTTC. Translated: CATSDEGFQVETQYF.